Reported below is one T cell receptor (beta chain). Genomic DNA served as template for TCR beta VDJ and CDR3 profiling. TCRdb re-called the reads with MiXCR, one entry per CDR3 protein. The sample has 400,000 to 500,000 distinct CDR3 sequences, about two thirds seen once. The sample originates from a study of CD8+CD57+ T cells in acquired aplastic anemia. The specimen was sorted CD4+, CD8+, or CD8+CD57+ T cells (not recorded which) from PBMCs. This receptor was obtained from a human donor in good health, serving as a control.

The CDR3 spells CASSLEPYQGQYF. For the CDR3, the DNA is TGCGCCAGCAGCTTGGAACCTTACCAGGGGCAGTACTTC. The genes are TRBV5-1 and TRBJ2-7, with D perhaps matching TRBD1 (5 bases). CDR1 and CDR2 (germline): SGHRS, YFSETQ. V dropped 0 bases and J dropped 9 bases, with 13 bases sitting between them. The CDR3 contains 13 residues.